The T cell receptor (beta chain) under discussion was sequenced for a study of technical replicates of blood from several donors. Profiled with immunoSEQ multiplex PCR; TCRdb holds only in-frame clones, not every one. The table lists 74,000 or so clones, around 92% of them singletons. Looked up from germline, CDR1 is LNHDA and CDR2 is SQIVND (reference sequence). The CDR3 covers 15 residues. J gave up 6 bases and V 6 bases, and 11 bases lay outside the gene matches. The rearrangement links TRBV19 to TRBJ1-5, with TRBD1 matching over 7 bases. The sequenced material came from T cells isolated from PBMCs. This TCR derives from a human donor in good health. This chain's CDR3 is CASSLDHRGFQPQHF. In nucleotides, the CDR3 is TGTGCCAGTAGCTTAGATCACAGGGGATTTCAGCCCCAGCATTTT.